The next 23 T cell receptor beta chains were all read from a single sample in a study of cytomegalovirus exposure and HLA in healthy donors. Primers included in the PCR were 60 Vbeta and 13 Jbeta primers. Using immunoSEQ multiplex PCR, the repertoire was profiled, and TCRdb retains in-frame clones only, with some absent. The table records 150,000 to 200,000 clones, around 75% of them present only once. Sequencing used PBMCs. These receptor sequences come from a man between 18 and 35 years old in good health and CMV-seropositive.

This chain joins TRBV30 and TRBJ1-2; no clear D gene. CDR1 is GTSNPN and CDR2 is SVGIG in the germline V gene (reference sequence). The CDR3 totals 12 residues. The V end was cut by 8 bases, the J end by 8 bases, with 18 bases between. The CDR3 DNA follows: TGTGCCCTCCCGACCCCGGCCAGGGGCTACACCTTC. It yields the protein CALPTPARGYTF.

The chain joins TRBV28 to TRBJ2-2, with a weak D call TRBD2 (6 bases). CDR3 length: 15 amino acids. The germline V gene encodes CDR1 MDHEN and CDR2 SYDVKM. The V end lost 7 bases, the J end lost 6 bases, and 18 bases lay between the germline ends. The CDR3 region is CASTSQEGLPGELFF. The CDR3 DNA reads TGTGCCAGCACCTCTCAGGAGGGGTTACCCGGGGAGCTGTTTTTT.

The rearrangement links TRBV10-1 to TRBJ2-6; 11 bases match TRBD2. J was trimmed by 2 bases and V by 3 bases; bases with no gene match: 3. The V gene's germline CDR1 is WNHNN and CDR2 SYGVQD (reference sequence). The CDR3 covers 17 residues. The DNA of the CDR3 is TGCGCCAGCAGTGACGGACTAGCGGGCACTGGGGCCAACGTCCTGACTTTC. The encoded protein is CASSDGLAGTGANVLTF.

For the CDR3, the DNA is TGTGCCAGCAGTACCGAGACAGGGTCGGATGAAGCTTTCTTT. As protein: CASSTETGSDEAFF. The V gene is TRBV6-5, the J gene TRBJ1-1; 7 nucleotides align to TRBD1. Germline-derived CDR1 and CDR2 are MNHEY and SVGAGI. This CDR3 is 14 amino acids long. Unmatched junction bases numbered 10, after V lost 5 bases and J lost 7 bases.

The genes are TRBV28 and TRBJ1-4; possible D gene TRBD1, 6 bases. The germline V and J ends were trimmed by 11 bases and 4 bases, with 17 bases remaining between them. This CDR3 is 14 amino acids long. From germline, CDR1 is MDHEN and CDR2 SYDVKM. The CDR3 DNA sequence: TGTGCCGGCGCGCGAGGGGGACGTAATGAAAAACTGTTTTTT. Translating gives CAGARGGRNEKLFF. The full variable domain, its missing parts supplied by reference TRBV28 and TRBJ1-4, is DVKVTQSSRYLVKRTGEKVFLECVQDMDHENMFWYRQDPGLGLRLIYFSYDVKMKEKGDIPEGYSVSREKKERFSLILESASTNQTSMYLCAGARGGRNEKLFFGSGTQLSVL.

The rearrangement uses TRBV27 and TRBJ1-1; 8 nucleotides agree with TRBD1. Germline trimming cut 6 bases from V and 1 base from J; bases unmatched to any gene: 13. Germline V gene lookup returns CDR1 MNHEY and CDR2 SMNVEV (reference sequence). The CDR3 contains 17 residues. The CDR3 loop reads CASSAGDRGLTNTEAFF. In DNA, the CDR3 is TGTGCCAGCAGCGCCGGTGACAGGGGTTTGACGAACACTGAAGCTTTCTTT.

The genes are TRBV7-9 and TRBJ2-1; no reliable D call. This CDR3 is 12 amino acids long. V was trimmed by 5 bases and J by 4 bases, leaving 6 bases between them. Germline lookup yields CDR1 SEHNR and CDR2 FQNEAQ (reference sequence). The CDR3 sequence: CASSPMYNEQFF. The DNA for the CDR3 is TGTGCCAGCAGCCCCATGTACAATGAGCAGTTCTTC.

The chain joins TRBV19 to TRBJ2-1; a possible D gene is TRBD2 (5 bases). V lost 5 bases to trimming and J lost 6 bases, with 20 bases between them. This CDR3 contains 16 residues. Germline assignment: CDR1 LNHDA and CDR2 SQIVND (reference sequence). In nucleotides, the CDR3 is TGTGCCAGTAGTCGCCTGGAGCTGGTAGCGACCAATGAGCAGTTCTTC. Its translation: CASSRLELVATNEQFF.

This clone was detected once. The V and J genes are TRBV27 and TRBJ2-7; tentative D call: TRBD1 (6 bases). Trimming took off 6 bases at V and 3 bases at J, with 21 bases between the two ends. From germline, CDR1 is MNHEY and CDR2 SMNVEV (reference sequence). The CDR3 has 16 amino acids. The chain's CDR3 is CASSLTGFKRDYEQYF. The CDR3 DNA is TGTGCCAGCAGCCTAACAGGGTTTAAAAGAGACTACGAGCAGTACTTC.

The rearrangement links TRBV6-5 to TRBJ2-7; TRBD2 aligns across 12 bases. CDR3 length: 15 residues. V shed 5 bases, J shed 3 bases, and the junction held 5 bases outside the gene matches. From germline, CDR1 is MNHEY and CDR2 SVGAGI. CDR3 sequence: CASSNGLAGNYEQYF. For the CDR3, the DNA is TGTGCCAGCAGTAACGGACTAGCGGGAAACTACGAGCAGTACTTC.

The J gene is TRBJ2-4, the V gene TRBV2; TRBD2 agrees at 7 bases. The V segment lost 6 bases and the J segment 8 bases; nucleotides outside the gene matches: 1. Germline CDR1 SNHLY, CDR2 FYNNEI. This CDR3 is built from 11 residues. This CDR3 is CASRGGDIQYF. The CDR3 nucleotides read TGTGCCAGCAGGGGGGGGGACATTCAGTACTTC.

The rearrangement uses TRBV7-9 and TRBJ1-1; maybe TRBD1 (5 bases). From germline, CDR1 is SEHNR and CDR2 FQNEAQ (reference sequence). CDR3 length: 15 amino acids. V shed 4 bases and J shed 0 bases, with 12 bases lying between them. The CDR3 spells CASSSRGGVNTEAFF. The DNA of the CDR3 is TGTGCCAGCAGCTCACGGGGGGGGGTGAACACTGAAGCTTTCTTT.

This chain joins TRBV7-2 and TRBJ2-7; 8 bases match TRBD1. The CDR3 spans 15 residues. Germline V gene lookup returns CDR1 SGHTA and CDR2 FQGNSA. V trimming: 7 bases; J trimming: 3 bases; junction bases outside the gene matches: 11. The CDR3 DNA follows: TGTGCCAGCACCCTACGACAGGGGCGAGGCTACGAGCAGTACTTC. The encoded protein is CASTLRQGRGYEQYF.

The chain has TRBV10-3 and TRBJ2-3; 13 positions agree with TRBD2. Germline V gene data show CDR1 as ENHRY and CDR2 as SYGVKD. The CDR3 sequence is 14 residues long. The J segment lost 5 bases and the V segment lost 4 bases, leaving 0 bases of the junction unmatched. The DNA of the CDR3 is TGTGCCATCAGTGGACTAGCGGGAGGAGATACGCAGTATTTT. It codes for CAISGLAGGDTQYF.

The chain employs TRBV28 and TRBJ2-1; TRBD1 is a possible D gene (6 bases). CDR3 length: 16 residues. V was trimmed by 6 bases and J by 5 bases, leaving 20 bases between them. Germline V gene data show CDR1 as MDHEN and CDR2 as SYDVKM. The CDR3 spells CASSASGTSTNNEQFF. In DNA, the CDR3 is TGTGCCAGCAGCGCATCCGGGACAAGCACAAACAATGAGCAGTTCTTC.

The chain combines TRBV28 with TRBJ2-7; 8 bases agree with TRBD2. The CDR3 length is 15 residues. V was pared by 3 bases and J by 2 bases, with 6 bases of the junction left unmatched. CDR1 and CDR2 (germline): MDHEN, SYDVKM. This chain's CDR3 is CASSFNGRETYEQYF. CDR3 coding DNA: TGTGCCAGCAGTTTTAACGGGAGGGAGACCTACGAGCAGTACTTC.

This chain links TRBV2 with TRBJ2-2; 13 bases agree with TRBD2. CDR3 length equals 17 residues. Per the germline V gene, CDR1 is SNHLY and CDR2 is FYNNEI. V lost 5 bases and J lost 1; bases outside the gene matches: 4. The chain's CDR3 is CASSRTSGRMNTGELFF. As DNA, the CDR3 is TGTGCCAGCAGTCGGACTAGCGGGAGAATGAACACCGGGGAGCTGTTTTTT.

The chain carries TRBV19 and TRBJ2-3; 7 nucleotides line up with TRBD1. The V and J ends lost 5 bases and 0 bases, in that order; junction bases with no gene match: 5. Germline V gives CDR1 LNHDA, CDR2 SQIVND (reference sequence). The CDR3 is 15 residues long. The CDR3 loop reads CASSYRGFSTDTQYF. The DNA of the CDR3 is TGTGCCAGTAGTTACAGGGGATTCAGCACAGATACGCAGTATTTT.

The chain combines TRBV19 with TRBJ1-1; D may be TRBD1 (6 bases). This CDR3 has 14 residues. Germline CDR1 LNHDA, CDR2 SQIVND (reference sequence). Trimming left V 6 bases short and J 2 bases short, with 13 bases between. Here the CDR3 reads CASRSGTFNTEAFF. The CDR3 DNA is TGTGCCAGTAGAAGCGGGACATTTAACACTGAAGCTTTCTTT.

This clone appeared once. This sequence joins TRBV28 and TRBJ2-1; 8 bases are shared with TRBD2. V was pared by 6 bases and J by 6 bases, with 10 bases of the junction left unmatched. The length of the CDR3 is 15 residues. The germline gives CDR1 MDHEN, CDR2 SYDVKM. Written as DNA, the CDR3 is TGTGCCAGCAGAACTGGGACTAGATGGGGCAATGAGCAGTTCTTC. It translates to CASRTGTRWGNEQFF. Using reference TRBV28 and TRBJ2-1 for the parts outside the CDR3, the full variable domain is DVKVTQSSRYLVKRTGEKVFLECVQDMDHENMFWYRQDPGLGLRLIYFSYDVKMKEKGDIPEGYSVSREKKERFSLILESASTNQTSMYLCASRTGTRWGNEQFFGPGTRLTVL.

The chain recombines TRBV2 with TRBJ2-3; 15 bases map to TRBD2. Losses at the gene ends were 6 bases for V and 4 bases for J; bases not matched to a gene: 5. Germline V gene lookup returns CDR1 SNHLY and CDR2 FYNNEI. The CDR3 sequence is 16 residues long. CDR3 region: CASSRTSGRAADTQYF. For the CDR3, the DNA is TGTGCCAGCAGCCGGACTAGCGGGAGGGCCGCAGATACGCAGTATTTT.

The CDR3 region has the DNA TGTGCCAGCAGTTTCGACAGGGGGCTTGGTAACTATGGCTACACCTTC. Its translation is CASSFDRGLGNYGYTF. The chain joins TRBV2 to TRBJ1-2; 10 nucleotides match TRBD1. With V trimmed by 5 bases and J by 1 base, 7 bases remained unmatched. This CDR3 has 16 residues. CDR1 is SNHLY, CDR2 FYNNEI, per germline. Full variable domain (outside the CDR3, taken from reference TRBV2 and TRBJ1-2): EPEVTQTPSHQVTQMGQEVILRCVPISNHLYFYWYRQILGQKVEFLVSFYNNEISEKSEIFDDQFSVERPDGSNFTLKIRSTKLEDSAMYFCASSFDRGLGNYGYTFGSGTRLTVV.

The V gene is TRBV29-1, the J gene TRBJ1-5; tentatively, D is TRBD1 (6 bases). The germline V gene has CDR1 SQVTM and CDR2 ANQGSEA. The CDR3 runs to 16 residues. V lost 5 bases and J 0 bases, leaving 17 bases between the germline ends. The CDR3 DNA reads as TGCAGCGTTCCGGACAGTGGTGGGGATAGCAATCAGCCCCAGCATTTT. Its protein product is CSVPDSGGDSNQPQHF.